This is a list of T cell receptor beta chains from one sample in a study of T-cell memory formation after mild COVID-19. One entry per CDR3 protein results from TCRdb running MiXCR on the 5' RACE reads. The table lists around 300,000 distinct CDR3 sequences, about an eighth of them singletons, with over 20% in the top ten. The sequenced sample consisted of PBMCs or a T cell subset sorted from them (not recorded which). Every receptor here comes from a man between 18 and 35 years old who had mild COVID-19 (a few samples of this study predate the infection). Cell type and time point are not known. CDR3s include the opening cysteine and the closing phenylalanine or tryptophan. Each record gives: V gene, J gene, clone size, D gene, CDR3 protein, CDR3 DNA. The D gene is left open where the match is weak. For some rows the clone size is stated as once, few or many, or as a class when expanded; others skip it.

>TRBV20-1|TRBJ2-5|-|-
CSARLGIKKTQYF
TGCAGTGCTAGGTTGGGGATAAAGAAGACCCAGTACTTC
>TRBV20-1|TRBJ2-7|many|-
CSARPGLLSSYEQYF
TGCAGTGCTAGACCCGGACTGTTGAGCTCCTACGAGCAGTACTTC
>TRBV28|TRBJ1-1|few|TRBD1
CASSFQGVSNTEAFF
TGTGCCAGCAGTTTTCAGGGGGTTAGTAACACTGAAGCTTTCTTT
>TRBV2|TRBJ2-1|-|-
CASSPKRPSGAEQFF
TGTGCCAGCAGTCCCAAGCGCCCATCTGGGGCGGAGCAGTTCTTC
>TRBV3-1|TRBJ1-6|-|-
CASSHLGGESPLHF
TGTGCCAGCAGCCACTTAGGCGGAGAGTCACCCCTCCACTTT
>TRBV18|TRBJ2-7|-|TRBD2
CASSPGSGGNEQYF
TGTGCCAGCTCACCGGGCAGCGGGGGCAACGAGCAGTACTTC
>TRBV30|TRBJ1-2|many|TRBD1
CAWSATGGAYGYTF
TGTGCCTGGAGCGCGACAGGGGGCGCGTACGGCTACACCTTC
>TRBV9|TRBJ1-1|once|TRBD1
CASSLSPGGSTEAFF
TGTGCCAGCAGCCTCTCCCCAGGGGGGAGCACTGAAGCTTTCTTT
>TRBV5-1|TRBJ2-5|-|-
CASRPGPEVGTQYF
TGCGCCAGCCGCCCCGGGCCAGAGGTCGGGACCCAGTACTTC
>TRBV7-6|TRBJ1-5|few|TRBD1
CASSFGQGQPQHF
TGTGCCAGCAGCTTTGGACAGGGCCAGCCCCAGCATTTT
>TRBV7-3|TRBJ2-5|-|TRBD2
CASSRGTSGGETQYF
TGTGCCAGCAGCCGCGGGACTAGCGGGGGTGAGACCCAGTACTTC
>TRBV11-2|TRBJ2-3|few|-
CASSALQGPTDTQYF
TGTGCCAGCAGCGCGTTACAGGGTCCCACAGATACGCAGTATTTT
>TRBV7-2|TRBJ1-4|-|-
CASSVGRTSNEKLFF
TGTGCCAGCAGCGTAGGGCGGACCTCTAATGAAAAACTGTTTTTT
>TRBV27|TRBJ1-6|-|-
CASRWTADNSPLHF
TGTGCCAGCAGGTGGACAGCCGATAATTCACCCCTCCACTTT
>TRBV4-1|TRBJ2-5|few|-
CASSPFLTGQETQYF
TGCGCCAGCAGCCCCTTCCTAACGGGCCAAGAGACCCAGTACTTC